This entry lists 21 T cell receptor beta chains sequenced from one sample in a study of blood T cell repertoires in COVID-19. Profiling relied on immunoSEQ multiplex PCR, and the TCRdb table lists in-frame clones only, not all of them. The profile shows hundreds of thousands of clones, around nine tenths of them singletons. Sequencing was performed on peripheral blood. All receptors come from a man aged 60-69 years with COVID-19, enrolled during active disease.

V usage is TRBV10-3 and J usage is TRBJ2-7; 7 nucleotides agree with TRBD1. Unmatched junction bases numbered 7, after V lost 2 bases and J lost 0 bases. This CDR3 region has 16 residues. Per germline, CDR1 ENHRY and CDR2 SYGVKD. The DNA of the CDR3 is TGTGCCATCAGTGAGGTAGGGGGCATCAACTCCTACGAGCAGTACTTC. It specifies CAISEVGGINSYEQYF.

The chain combines TRBV15 with TRBJ2-1, with a possible D match to TRBD2 (6 bases). Trimming left V 4 bases short and J 5 bases short, with 12 bases between. Germline lookup yields CDR1 LNHNV and CDR2 YYDKDF (reference sequence). There are 14 residues in the CDR3. For the CDR3, the DNA is TGTGCCACCAGCAAGTCTAGCGACCACAATGAGCAGTTCTTC. Protein sequence: CATSKSSDHNEQFF.

The chain joins TRBV19 to TRBJ2-3, with D uncertain. The germline V gene encodes CDR1 LNHDA and CDR2 SQIVND (reference sequence). Trimming removed 5 bases at V and 1 base at J, with 10 bases between. The length of the CDR3 is 14 residues. In nucleotides, the CDR3 is TGTGCCAGTAGTTTAGGCGTACGCACAGATACGCAGTATTTT. As protein: CASSLGVRTDTQYF.

The chain uses TRBV5-1 and TRBJ1-4, with 7 bases lining up with TRBD1. J was trimmed by 7 bases and V by 2 bases; bases with no gene match: 5. CDR1 is SGHRS and CDR2 is YFSETQ in the germline V gene. The CDR3 is made up of 14 amino acids. The CDR3 DNA reads TGCGCCAGCAGCTTTGGGGACAGAGGTGAAAAACTGTTTTTT. It is translated as CASSFGDRGEKLFF.

The chain couples TRBV7-3 to TRBJ1-1; 9 nucleotides match TRBD1. This CDR3 spans 15 amino acids. The V segment lost 2 bases and the J segment 5 bases; nucleotides outside the gene matches: 6. The germline V gene has CDR1 SGHTA and CDR2 FQGTGA. The CDR3 protein is CASSLGGQGGTEAFF. The CDR3 nucleotides are TGTGCCAGCAGCTTAGGGGGACAGGGAGGGACTGAAGCTTTCTTT.

This chain uses TRBV19 with TRBJ1-1; D is unclear. CDR1 and CDR2 (germline): LNHDA, SQIVND (reference sequence). The CDR3 contains 20 residues. Between the trimmed V and J ends, which lost 0 bases and 2 bases, there was a span of 25 bases. This chain's CDR3 is CASSIDGRGWRPLGNTEAFF. The CDR3 coding sequence is TGTGCCAGTAGTATAGATGGTCGGGGTTGGCGTCCCTTGGGAAACACTGAAGCTTTCTTT.

V usage is TRBV7-8 and J usage is TRBJ1-4; 7 bases are a match to TRBD1. Germline CDR1 is SGHVS and CDR2 is FQNEAQ. The CDR3 runs 16 residues. V shed 3 bases, J shed 3 bases, and the junction held 7 bases outside the gene matches. Here the CDR3 reads CASSFRAGTANEKLFF. The DNA for the CDR3 is TGTGCCAGCAGCTTTAGGGCCGGGACAGCTAATGAAAAACTGTTTTTT.

The chain carries TRBV11-2 and TRBJ1-5; D uncertain. Germline V gene lookup returns CDR1 SGHAT and CDR2 FQNNGV. V shed 1 base and J shed 1 base, with 8 bases lying between them. This CDR3 has 15 amino acids. The CDR3 is CASSLAAGSNQPQHF. The CDR3 region has the DNA TGTGCCAGCAGCTTAGCTGCCGGGAGCAATCAGCCCCAGCATTTT.

CDR3: CAISEGLAGSYEQYF. The CDR3 bases are TGTGCCATCAGTGAGGGGTTAGCGGGTTCTTACGAGCAGTACTTC. This chain connects TRBV10-3 to TRBJ2-7; TRBD2 matches 7 bases. CDR1 is ENHRY and CDR2 is SYGVKD in the germline V gene. V was clipped by 2 bases and J by 4 bases; unmatched bases: 8. The CDR3 runs 15 residues.

The CDR3 here is CASSPPIRTWPAYEQYF. CDR3 bases: TGTGCCAGCAGCCCCCCAATCCGCACGTGGCCCGCATACGAGCAGTACTTC. This chain links TRBV7-9 with TRBJ2-7; D not resolved. The V gene lost 5 bases and the J gene lost 4 bases, with 24 bases spanning the gap. Germline V gene lookup returns CDR1 SEHNR and CDR2 FQNEAQ (reference sequence). The CDR3 contains 17 residues.

The genes are TRBV5-1 and TRBJ2-1, with 14 bases lining up with TRBD2. The CDR3 totals 15 residues. Germline trimming cut 4 bases from V and 7 bases from J; bases unmatched to any gene: 4. Germline V CDR1 and CDR2: SGHRS, YFSETQ. The CDR3 coding sequence is TGCGCCAGCAGCCAAGGACTAGCGGGGGGAAATGAGCAGTTCTTC. Protein sequence: CASSQGLAGGNEQFF.

J is TRBJ2-4 and V is TRBV19, with D perhaps TRBD2 (5 bases). Trimming removed 7 bases at V and 4 bases at J, with 20 bases between. The CDR3 loop spans 16 amino acids. Germline loops: CDR1 LNHDA, CDR2 SQIVND (reference sequence). The CDR3 protein is CASTHNRGSEKNIQYF. In DNA, the CDR3 is TGTGCCAGTACCCATAACCGGGGTAGTGAGAAAAACATTCAGTACTTC.

The CDR3 spells CASSVESGTGGRTEAFF. The DNA for the CDR3 is TGTGCCAGCAGCGTAGAGAGCGGGACAGGGGGAAGGACTGAAGCTTTCTTT. This sequence joins TRBV9 and TRBJ1-1; 11 nucleotides align to TRBD1. Trimming at V came to 0 bases and at J to 5 bases, leaving 9 bases not matched to a gene. In germline, CDR1 is SGDLS, CDR2 YYNGEE. This CDR3 has 17 amino acids.

This sequence joins TRBV7-8 and TRBJ2-2; TRBD2 agrees at 8 bases. V was pared by 5 bases and J by 2 bases, with 7 bases of the junction left unmatched. This CDR3 has 16 residues. The germline gives CDR1 SGHVS, CDR2 FQNEAQ. The CDR3 nucleotides are TGTGCCAGCAGCAAAACCGGGAGGGTAAACACCGGGGAGCTGTTTTTT. The encoded protein is CASSKTGRVNTGELFF. Looking up the rest from reference TRBV7-8 and TRBJ2-2 gives the full variable domain: GAGVSQSPRYKVAKRGQDVALRCDPISGHVSLFWYQQALGQGPEFLTYFQNEAQLDKSGLPSDRFFAERPEGSVSTLKIQRTQQEDSAVYLCASSKTGRVNTGELFFGEGSRLTVL.

V usage is TRBV7-2 and J usage is TRBJ2-2; no clear D. The CDR3 contains 15 residues. V was cut by 1 base and J by 4 bases, with 10 bases left in between. The germline V gene has CDR1 SGHTA and CDR2 FQGNSA. The CDR3 loop reads CASSLVRVPTGELFF. The CDR3 bases are TGTGCCAGCAGCTTAGTCCGGGTTCCCACCGGGGAGCTGTTTTTT.

J is TRBJ1-1 and V is TRBV5-1; 10 bases match TRBD1. The CDR3 contains 14 residues. The germline CDR1 and CDR2 sequences are SGHRS and YFSETQ. J lost 4 bases, V lost 4 bases, and 4 bases had no gene match. The DNA for the CDR3 is TGCGCCAGCAGCGTACGGACAGGGGGCACTGAAGCTTTCTTT. Amino acids: CASSVRTGGTEAFF.

The chain uses TRBV19 and TRBJ2-1, with 8 bases that match TRBD2. The length of the CDR3 is 15 residues. The V gene's germline CDR1 is LNHDA and CDR2 SQIVND (reference sequence). With 7 bases clipped from V and 1 base from J, the junction kept 6 bases outside the gene matches. The CDR3 region is CASTRLAGSYNEQFF. The CDR3 DNA sequence: TGTGCCAGTACTCGATTAGCGGGATCCTACAATGAGCAGTTCTTC.

The gene calls are TRBV6-2 or TRBV6-3 and TRBJ2-1; TRBD2 matches 10 bases. CDR3 length equals 17 residues. Germline trimming cut 2 bases from V and 0 bases from J; bases unmatched to any gene: 4. Germline V gene data show CDR1 as MNHEY and CDR2 as SVGEGT. CDR3 in DNA: TGTGCCAGCAGTTACACCAAGCGGGAGGGCTCCTACAATGAGCAGTTCTTC. This gives the protein CASSYTKREGSYNEQFF.

V and J are TRBV3-1 (or the pseudogene TRBV3-2) and TRBJ1-6, with a possible D match to TRBD1 (5 bases). This CDR3 spans 21 amino acids. Trimming took 2 bases from V and 3 from J, leaving 26 bases between them. Germline V lookup: CDR1 LGHDT, CDR2 YNNKEL (reference sequence). The CDR3 DNA reads TGTGCCAGCAGCCAACCCGGACCCACGAACGAACAGGACTACTATAATTCACCCCTCCACTTT. Amino acid sequence: CASSQPGPTNEQDYYNSPLHF.

As to this clone: Distinct nucleotide sequences in the sample also encode this CDR3. The V and J genes are TRBV29-1 and TRBJ1-5; no definite D call. The V end was cut by 4 bases, the J end by 2 bases, with 6 bases between. The CDR3 sequence is 12 residues long. Per germline, CDR1 SQVTM and CDR2 ANQGSEA. This CDR3 reads CSVGQGNQPQHF. The CDR3 DNA reads TGCAGCGTTGGGCAGGGCAATCAGCCCCAGCATTTT.

This rearrangement joins TRBV10-3 to TRBJ1-1; weak D call: TRBD1 (5 bases). This CDR3 is built from 15 residues. Deletions cut 0 bases from V and 1 base from J, with 9 bases between. Germline assignment: CDR1 ENHRY and CDR2 SYGVKD. The DNA of the CDR3 is TGTGCCATCAGTGAGTCGTCCAGGGCGAACACTGAAGCTTTCTTT. It codes for CAISESSRANTEAFF.